This T cell receptor beta chain derives from a study of cytomegalovirus exposure and HLA in healthy donors. Primers for the PCR totalled 60 Vbeta and 13 Jbeta. Clones were read by immunoSEQ multiplex PCR, and TCRdb kept only the in-frame ones, dropping some. Of under 200,000 clones detected, more than 60% appear once; the ten largest clones hold about 7.7%. The CDR3 extends over 15 amino acids. The germline V and J ends were trimmed by 6 bases and 0 bases, with 14 bases remaining between them. Per the germline V gene, CDR1 is SNHLY and CDR2 is FYNNEI. The chain is built from TRBV2 and TRBJ2-5, with a tentative D call TRBD2 (7 bases). The material sequenced was PBMCs. The origin of this receptor is a woman aged 40 to 49 in good health and CMV-seropositive. The CDR3: CASRGGAGYQETQYF. CDR3 sequence (DNA): TGTGCCAGCAGGGGGGGGGCGGGGTACCAAGAGACCCAGTACTTC.